This T cell receptor (beta chain) was sequenced in a study of T cell clonality in common variable immunodeficiency. Study-wide points: Fewer deletions and N-nucleotide insertions were reportedly seen in common variable immunodeficiency TCR beta sequences. Compared with controls, CVID subjects had fewer shared TCRbeta clones.

Only in-frame clones appear in the TCRdb table, and some are missing; sequencing was by immunoSEQ multiplex PCR. There are tens of thousands of clones in the sample, none observed a single time. Note on this clone: Its antigen is currently unknown.

The clonotype was recovered from a human donor with common variable immunodeficiency. The sample consisted of peripheral blood mononuclear cells.

CDR3: CASSPRGAGGDTQYF. CDR3 DNA, as far as it was read: TGTGCCAGCAGCCCCCGGGGAGCGGGGGGAGATACG. The chain is built from TRBV7-6 and TRBJ2-3; TRBD2 aligns across 9 bases. The read is 3 residues too short to cover the CDR3 end, so that end is filled in from the germline J gene. In germline, CDR1 is SGHVS, CDR2 FNYEAQ. V lost 5 bases and J lost 5; bases outside the gene matches: 8. The CDR3 is made up of 15 amino acids.